This T cell receptor (beta chain) came from a study of OX40 agonist ivuxolimab in advanced cancers. Unmatched junction bases numbered 7, after V lost 4 bases and J lost 3 bases. There are 14 residues in the CDR3. CDR1 SGHRS and CDR2 YFSETQ come from the germline V gene. TCRdb's table, derived via immunoSEQ multiplex PCR, lists solely in-frame clones and lacks some. The sample lists under 100,000 clones; roughly 90% were seen once. The TCR originated in an adult with an advanced solid tumor such as melanoma, head and neck, liver or kidney cancer. Sequencing was performed on CD4+ or CD8+ T cells sorted from blood, taken in a trial of the OX40 agonist ivuxolimab. The chain carries TRBV5-1 and TRBJ2-7, with 7 bases identical to TRBD1. CDR3 protein: CASSPSGTVYEQYF. The CDR3 DNA reads TGCGCCAGCAGCCCCTCCGGGACAGTCTACGAGCAGTACTTC.